A single T cell receptor beta chain is shown here with its context. The PCR was carried out with 60 Vbeta primers and 13 Jbeta primers. Only in-frame clones appear in the TCRdb table, and some are missing; sequencing was by immunoSEQ multiplex PCR. The data hold about 160,000 clones, with about 80% observed a single time. V trimming: 1 base; J trimming: 4 bases; junction bases outside the gene matches: 7. CDR1 SEHNR and CDR2 FQNEAQ come from the germline V gene (reference sequence). The CDR3 is made up of 16 amino acids. The sample belongs to a study of cytomegalovirus exposure and HLA in healthy donors.

This chain joins TRBV7-9 and TRBJ2-3; 8 bases align to TRBD2. Source material: PBMCs. The sequence came from a man in his fifties in good health and CMV-seropositive. The CDR3 is CASSLGVGGAPDTQYF. Here the CDR3 DNA reads TGTGCCAGCAGCTTAGGTGTCGGGGGGGCACCAGATACGCAGTATTTT.